This TCR beta chain was retrieved from a study of blood T cell repertoires in COVID-19. The CDR3 totals 14 residues. Losses at the gene ends were 5 bases for V and 8 bases for J; bases not matched to a gene: 3. Germline V gene lookup returns CDR1 SGHTA and CDR2 FQGNSA. In the source study's methods: Amplification of reference gene primers was used by the study to estimate nucleated cell counts. Generated by immunoSEQ multiplex PCR, the TCRdb table keeps only in-frame clones and is missing some. V and J calls and clone size are copied from that table; D and trimming were computed from the DNA. The profile shows 200,000 to 250,000 clones, approximately 81% of them singletons.

The rearrangement uses TRBV7-2 and TRBJ1-6; 10 positions match TRBD1. Sequencing was done on a sample of peripheral blood. The clonotype was recovered from a woman of 80 years or more with active or convalescent COVID-19. Here the CDR3 reads CASSLGQGYSPLHF. The DNA of the CDR3 is TGTGCCAGCAGCCTGGGACAGGGGTATTCACCCCTCCACTTT.